The clone carrying this T cell receptor (beta chain) has just a few counts. The sample originates from a study of OX40 agonist ivuxolimab in advanced cancers. Study-wide context: Recorded diagnoses for dose-escalation patients were hepatocellular carcinoma, melanoma, renal cell or head and neck cancer.

Trimming stripped 6 bases from V and 9 bases from J, with 18 bases between. Germline V gene lookup returns CDR1 MNHNS and CDR2 SASEGT. The CDR3 runs 15 residues. The protocol was immunoSEQ multiplex PCR, while the TCRdb copy is restricted to in-frame clones and leaves out a portion. The sample consists of roughly 25,000 clones, 70% to 90% of them appearing once. The chain joins TRBV6-1 to TRBJ1-6; D gene unclear. Sequences were derived from CD4+ or CD8+ T cells sorted from blood, sampled in a trial of the OX40 agonist ivuxolimab. The TCR was taken from an adult with an advanced solid tumor such as melanoma, head and neck, liver or kidney cancer. This chain's CDR3 is CASSPTPPWRSPLHF. The CDR3 DNA reads as TGTGCCAGCAGCCCGACACCTCCCTGGCGTTCACCCCTCCACTTT.